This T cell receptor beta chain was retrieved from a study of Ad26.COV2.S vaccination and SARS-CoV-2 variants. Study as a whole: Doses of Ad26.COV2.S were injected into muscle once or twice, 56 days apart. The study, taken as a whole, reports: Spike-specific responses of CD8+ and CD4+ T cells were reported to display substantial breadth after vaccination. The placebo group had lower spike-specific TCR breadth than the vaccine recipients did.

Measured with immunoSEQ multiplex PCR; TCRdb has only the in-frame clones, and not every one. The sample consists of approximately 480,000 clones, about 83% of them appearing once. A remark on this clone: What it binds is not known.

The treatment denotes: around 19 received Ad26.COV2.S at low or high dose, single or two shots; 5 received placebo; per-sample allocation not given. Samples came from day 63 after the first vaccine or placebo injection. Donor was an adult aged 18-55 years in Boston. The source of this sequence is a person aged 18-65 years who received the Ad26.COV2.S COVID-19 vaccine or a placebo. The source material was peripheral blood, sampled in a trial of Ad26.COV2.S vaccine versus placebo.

The DNA for the CDR3 is TGTGCCAGCAGCGCGGGTCAGCCCCAGCATTTT. This translates into CASSAGQPQHF. The chain couples TRBV28 to TRBJ1-5, with D unclear. CDR3 length: 11 amino acids. Germline values: CDR1 MDHEN, CDR2 SYDVKM. Trimming took off 6 bases at V and 6 bases at J, with 6 bases between the two ends.